The 24 T cell receptor beta chains below were found in one sample sequenced in a study of identical twins. Via MiXCR, TCRdb re-called the 5' RACE reads, giving one row per CDR3 protein. The table records 600,000 to 850,000 distinct CDR3 sequences, around a sixth of them present only once. Another study also made use of these data, one on T cells expressing NK-cell markers.

Sequenced input: PBMCs. The receptors shown here come from a woman between 18 and 30 years old in good health.

This clonotype was counted a few times. V and J are TRBV20-1 and TRBJ2-7; D tentatively fits TRBD1 or TRBD2 (5 bases each). Germline CDR1 reads DFQATT; CDR2 reads SNEGSKA (reference sequence). This CDR3 region has 13 residues. V was shortened by 1 base and J by 1 base, with 8 bases between the two germline ends. CDR3 in DNA: TGCAGTGCTAGAGGGGGACCGTCCTACGAGCAGTACTTC. Its protein product is CSARGGPSYEQYF.

The CDR3 sequence: CASSLVAANAEAFF. CDR3 bases: TGTGCCAGCAGCTTAGTTGCGGCAAACGCTGAAGCTTTCTTT. The chain links TRBV7-8 to TRBJ1-1; D unresolved. This CDR3 is built from 14 residues. CDR1 is SGHVS, CDR2 FQNEAQ, per germline. The V end lost 1 base, the J end lost 6 bases, and 12 bases lay between the germline ends.

This sequence joins TRBV4-3 and TRBJ2-3; perhaps TRBD1 as D (5 bases). Trimming took 0 bases from V and 9 from J, leaving 16 bases between them. This CDR3 region has 15 residues. Germline V gene data show CDR1 as LGHNA and CDR2 as YSLEER. Here the CDR3 DNA reads TGCGCCAGCAGCCAAGAAGGTTATCAGGGTCGGACGCAGTATTTT. It encodes CASSQEGYQGRTQYF.

The rearrangement joins TRBV20-1 to TRBJ2-7; 11 bases fit TRBD2. After removal of 4 bases from V and 5 bases from J, the junction contained 4 bases not matched to a gene. The CDR3 runs to 13 residues. The germline V gene encodes CDR1 DFQATT and CDR2 SNEGSKA (reference sequence). DNA for the CDR3: TGCAGTGCTAAGACTAGCGGGACGGACGAGCAGTACTTC. Translation: CSAKTSGTDEQYF.

This clonotype has at least ten counts. This rearrangement joins TRBV6-5 to TRBJ2-3, with D maybe TRBD2 (6 bases). With 2 bases removed from V and 5 bases from J, the gap between germline ends came to 11 bases. Germline-derived CDR1 and CDR2 are MNHEY and SVGAGI. The CDR3 is 14 residues long. CDR3 region: CASSYRGEEDTQYF. The CDR3 DNA reads TGTGCCAGCAGTTACAGAGGGGAGGAAGATACGCAGTATTTT.

V is TRBV4-3 and J is TRBJ2-3; D remains unclear. Trimming took off 1 base at V and 5 bases at J, with 7 bases between the two ends. Per germline, CDR1 LGHNA and CDR2 YSLEER. The CDR3 runs 13 residues. CDR3 amino acids: CASSQVALDTQYF. In DNA form, the CDR3 reads TGCGCCAGCAGCCAAGTAGCCCTAGATACGCAGTATTTT.

This clonotype was found a few times. The chain links TRBV9 to TRBJ2-2; D unresolved. Trimming took off 2 bases at V and 1 base at J, with 9 bases between the two ends. Germline V gene sequence: CDR1 SGDLS, CDR2 YYNGEE. The CDR3 covers 15 residues. The chain's CDR3 is CASSVSSLNTGELFF. The CDR3 DNA reads as TGTGCCAGCAGCGTGAGCAGCCTGAACACCGGGGAGCTGTTTTTT.

This clonotype was seen only a few times. The chain has TRBV20-1 and TRBJ2-5, with TRBD2 matching 8 bases. Per germline, CDR1 DFQATT and CDR2 SNEGSKA (reference sequence). This CDR3 spans 12 amino acids. Trimming removed 5 bases from V and 5 bases from J; junction bases left unmatched: 4. CDR3 residues: CSASAGVETQYF. CDR3 in DNA: TGCAGTGCTTCAGCGGGAGTGGAGACCCAGTACTTC.

The J gene is TRBJ2-1, the V gene TRBV20-1, with TRBD1 identical over 10 bases. CDR1 DFQATT and CDR2 SNEGSKA come from the germline V gene (reference sequence). V dropped 0 bases and J dropped 10; count of bases not matched to a gene: 9. The CDR3 extends over 15 amino acids. CDR3 in amino acids: CSARDSGQGQGEQFF. The CDR3 nucleotides are TGCAGTGCTAGAGACTCGGGACAGGGGCAGGGAGAGCAGTTCTTC.

This clonotype showed up just a few times. The V gene is TRBV27, the J gene TRBJ2-3, with TRBD1 matching over 8 bases. Trimming removed 2 bases from V and 0 bases from J; junction bases left unmatched: 13. The CDR3 consists of 19 residues. Germline V gene data show CDR1 as MNHEY and CDR2 as SMNVEV (reference sequence). CDR3 nucleotide sequence: TGTGCCAGCAGTTTAAGGGGCAGGGGGCTTCACGCGAGCACAGATACGCAGTATTTT. Its translation: CASSLRGRGLHASTDTQYF.

This clonotype has a handful of counts. V gene TRBV7-9 combines with J gene TRBJ2-7; no clear D. The CDR3 covers 16 residues. The germline V and J ends were trimmed by 4 bases and 1 base, with 17 bases remaining between them. From germline, CDR1 is SEHNR and CDR2 FQNEAQ (reference sequence). DNA of the CDR3: TGTGCCAGCAGCTCCTATCCCTCACCCTTTTCCTACGAGCAGTACTTC. Translation: CASSSYPSPFSYEQYF.

This sequence joins TRBV5-8 and TRBJ2-2; 9 bases map to TRBD2. Unmatched junction bases numbered 7, after V lost 5 bases and J lost 5 bases. Germline CDR1 is SGHTS and CDR2 is YDEGEE. CDR3 length: 15 residues. This CDR3 is CASRSGLAVTGELFF. CDR3 bases: TGTGCCAGCAGGTCGGGACTAGCTGTAACCGGGGAGCTGTTTTTT.

This clonotype was counted a few times. The genes are TRBV15 and TRBJ2-1; TRBD2 aligns across 8 bases. The length of the CDR3 is 15 residues. V gave up 3 bases and J gave up 5 bases; unmatched junction bases: 6. CDR1 and CDR2 from the germline V gene are LNHNV and YYDKDF (reference sequence). In nucleotides, the CDR3 is TGTGCCACCAGCAGCTTTAGCGGGATCGACAATGAGCAGTTCTTC. Translating it yields CATSSFSGIDNEQFF.

The sample holds many counts of this clonotype. The chain has TRBV7-2 and TRBJ2-1; D is uncertain. The CDR3 is 15 amino acids. V was clipped by 4 bases and J by 4 bases, with 14 bases between them. Germline assignment: CDR1 SGHTA and CDR2 FQGNSA. The DNA for the CDR3 is TGTGCCAGCAGCTCCCTAATGACTCTTTACAATGAGCAGTTCTTC. This sequence encodes CASSSLMTLYNEQFF.

This chain connects TRBV18 to TRBJ1-4; no clear D gene. This CDR3 region has 14 residues. Germline V gene sequence: CDR1 KGHSH, CDR2 LQKENI. Trimming shortened V by 0 bases and J by 8 bases, and 10 bases separated the two germline ends. CDR3 protein: CASSPPDDGEKLFF. The CDR3 bases are TGTGCCAGCTCACCACCGGACGATGGGGAAAAACTGTTTTTT.

V is TRBV7-2 and J is TRBJ1-2, with D perhaps matching TRBD1 (5 bases). CDR3 length: 15 amino acids. The V end lost 2 bases, the J end lost 4 bases, and 14 bases lay between the germline ends. Germline CDR1 reads SGHTA; CDR2 reads FQGNSA. CDR3 amino acids: CASSLFLGGSYGYTF. The CDR3 DNA follows: TGTGCCAGCAGCTTATTCCTCGGGGGAAGCTATGGCTACACCTTC.

The rearrangement joins TRBV5-1 to TRBJ2-7; D is uncertain. Germline assignment: CDR1 SGHRS and CDR2 YFSETQ. V lost 3 bases, J lost 6 bases, and 19 bases lay in between. The CDR3 length is 15 residues. The chain's CDR3 is CASSSSPIASLEQYF. The CDR3, as DNA: TGCGCCAGCAGCTCCTCCCCGATAGCATCCCTCGAGCAGTACTTC.

This clonotype was seen only a few times. The genes are TRBV12-3 or TRBV12-4 and TRBJ1-2, with D maybe TRBD1 (5 bases). The CDR3 is made up of 16 amino acids. Trimming pared 5 bases from V and 4 bases from J, leaving 20 bases between. Written as DNA, the CDR3 is TGTGCCAGCAGTCGTAGTTTGGGCCCAGGGTTCTATGGCTACACCTTC. Protein: CASSRSLGPGFYGYTF.

J is TRBJ2-5 and V is TRBV12-3 or TRBV12-4, with a tentative D call TRBD2 (6 bases). Trimming took off 6 bases at V and 2 bases at J, with 13 bases between the two ends. This CDR3 spans 14 amino acids. This chain's CDR3 is CASRVRREQETQYF. The CDR3 region has the DNA TGTGCCAGCAGGGTCCGGCGGGAACAAGAGACCCAGTACTTC.

The J gene is TRBJ2-1, the V gene TRBV20-1; TRBD2 agrees at 7 bases. Trimming at V came to 5 bases and at J to 0 bases, leaving 7 bases not matched to a gene. The CDR3 consists of 15 residues. Germline V gene lookup returns CDR1 DFQATT and CDR2 SNEGSKA (reference sequence). The CDR3 here is CSAWDYISSYNEQFF. DNA of the CDR3: TGCAGTGCTTGGGACTATATCAGCTCCTACAATGAGCAGTTCTTC.

In this sample, this clonotype turned up a few times. The DNA of the CDR3 is TGCGCCAGCAGTGAGGGGGGGTTCAACACCGGGGAGCTGTTTTTT. This encodes CASSEGGFNTGELFF. The chain uses TRBV10-1 and TRBJ2-2; D is possibly TRBD2 (6 bases). This CDR3 contains 15 residues. Between the trimmed V and J ends, which lost 2 bases and 2 bases, there was a span of 9 bases. Germline loops: CDR1 WNHNN, CDR2 SYGVQD (reference sequence).

The chain links TRBV20-1 to TRBJ2-1; 11 positions match TRBD2. Looked up from germline, CDR1 is DFQATT and CDR2 is SNEGSKA (reference sequence). The length of the CDR3 is 13 residues. V trimming: 6 bases; J trimming: 8 bases; junction bases outside the gene matches: 6. CDR3 bases: TGCAGTGCCCCTAGCGGGGGGTACTATGAGCAGTTCTTC. Protein product: CSAPSGGYYEQFF.

This rearrangement joins TRBV6-5 to TRBJ2-1; no clear D gene. Trimming pared 1 base from V and 5 bases from J, leaving 12 bases between. The CDR3 extends over 15 amino acids. Germline V gene sequence: CDR1 MNHEY, CDR2 SVGAGI. CDR3 amino acids: CASSYYSGPNNEQFF. CDR3 DNA: TGTGCCAGCAGTTACTACTCGGGTCCCAACAATGAGCAGTTCTTC.

The chain carries TRBV7-3 and TRBJ1-6; no definite D call. The germline gives CDR1 SGHTA, CDR2 FQGTGA. The CDR3 spans 13 residues. With 2 bases removed from V and 11 bases from J, the gap between germline ends came to 10 bases. The CDR3 nucleotides read TGTGCCAGCAGCTTAGAGGTGACGGCACCCCTCCACTTT. Translation gives CASSLEVTAPLHF.